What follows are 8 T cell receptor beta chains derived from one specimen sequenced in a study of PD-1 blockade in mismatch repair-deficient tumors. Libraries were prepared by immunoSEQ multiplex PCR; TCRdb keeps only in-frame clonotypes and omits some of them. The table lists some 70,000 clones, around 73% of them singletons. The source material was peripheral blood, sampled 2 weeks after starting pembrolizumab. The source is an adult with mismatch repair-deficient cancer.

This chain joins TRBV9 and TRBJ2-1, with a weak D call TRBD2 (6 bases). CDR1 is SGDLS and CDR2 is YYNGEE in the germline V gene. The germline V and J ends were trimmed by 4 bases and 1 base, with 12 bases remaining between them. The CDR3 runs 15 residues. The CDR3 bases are TGTGCCAGCAGCTTTCTGGGGGGTTCCTACAATGAGCAGTTCTTC. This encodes CASSFLGGSYNEQFF.

CDR3: CASSESPPKRSSGNTIYF. The CDR3 DNA reads TGTGCCAGCAGTGAATCCCCGCCAAAGAGGTCCTCTGGAAACACCATATATTTT. This chain uses TRBV6-1 with TRBJ1-3; D gene ambiguous. Trimming left V 2 bases short and J 0 bases short, with 17 bases between. Germline CDR1 MNHNS, CDR2 SASEGT. The CDR3 length is 18 residues.

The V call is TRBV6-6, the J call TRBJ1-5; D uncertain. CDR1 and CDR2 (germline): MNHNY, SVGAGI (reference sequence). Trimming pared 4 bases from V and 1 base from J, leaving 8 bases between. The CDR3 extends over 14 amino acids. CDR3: CASSLRSSNQPQHF. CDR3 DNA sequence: TGTGCCAGCAGTTTAAGGTCGAGCAATCAGCCCCAGCATTTT.

The CDR3 DNA reads as TGTGCCAGCACCATAGACAGGGAGAATTATGGCTACACCTTC. Translating it yields CASTIDRENYGYTF. This chain uses TRBV6-5 with TRBJ1-2; TRBD1 matches 7 bases. Germline loops: CDR1 MNHEY, CDR2 SVGAGI. The V segment lost 7 bases and the J segment 5 bases; nucleotides outside the gene matches: 10. The CDR3 covers 14 residues.

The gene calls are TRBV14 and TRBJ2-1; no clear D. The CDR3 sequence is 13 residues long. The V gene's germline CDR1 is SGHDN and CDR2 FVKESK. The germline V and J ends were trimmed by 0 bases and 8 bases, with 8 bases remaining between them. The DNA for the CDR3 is TGTGCCAGCAGCCAAGAGGACCGTTATGAGCAGTTCTTC. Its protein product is CASSQEDRYEQFF.

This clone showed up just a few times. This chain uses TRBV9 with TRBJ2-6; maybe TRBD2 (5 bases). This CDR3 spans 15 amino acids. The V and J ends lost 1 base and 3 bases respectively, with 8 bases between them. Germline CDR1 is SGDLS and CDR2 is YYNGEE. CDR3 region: CASSVFRGGANVLTF. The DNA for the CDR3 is TGTGCCAGCAGCGTATTTCGGGGTGGGGCCAACGTCCTGACTTTC.

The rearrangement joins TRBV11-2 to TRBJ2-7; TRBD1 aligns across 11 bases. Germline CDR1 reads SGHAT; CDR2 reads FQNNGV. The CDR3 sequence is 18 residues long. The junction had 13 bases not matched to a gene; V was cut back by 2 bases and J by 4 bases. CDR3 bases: TGTGCCAGCAGCTTATTAGGACAGGGGGCTACAAGGGGGTACGAGCAGTACTTC. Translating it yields CASSLLGQGATRGYEQYF.

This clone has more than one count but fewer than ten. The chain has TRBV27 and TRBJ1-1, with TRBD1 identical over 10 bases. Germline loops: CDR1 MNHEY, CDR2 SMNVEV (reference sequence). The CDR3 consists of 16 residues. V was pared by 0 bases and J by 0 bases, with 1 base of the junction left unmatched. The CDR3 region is CASSLSTGGLNTEAFF. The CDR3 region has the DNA TGTGCCAGCAGTTTATCGACAGGGGGCCTGAACACTGAAGCTTTCTTT.